Following are 4 T cell receptor beta chains from one sample sequenced in a study of cytomegalovirus exposure and HLA in healthy donors (dated by TCRdb to 2016 to 2017). The receptor library was made with the immunoSEQ multiplex PCR assay. For the multiplex PCR, a mixture combining 60 forward primers for TCR Vbeta segments and 13 reverse primers for TCR Jbeta segments was used. The immuneACCESS repertoire file appears here via TCRdb, limited to in-frame rearrangements. These files lack a portion of the clones; in checked studies, under half of the deficit traces to unresolved V genes, and the cause of the others is not known. This sample comprises roughly 100,000 clones, roughly 71% of them detected only once. Clones ranked in the top ten supply around 5.3% of the sample. The sample taken for sequencing was PBMCs. The receptors here all came from a woman aged 40 to 49 in good health and CMV-seronegative.

V gene TRBV5-6 combines with J gene TRBJ1-1; D not resolved. Trimming removed 1 base at V and 3 bases at J, with 13 bases between. The germline V gene has CDR1 SGHDT and CDR2 YYEEEE. The CDR3 spans 15 residues. The CDR3 sequence: CASSLLPVRDTEAFF. Written as DNA, the CDR3 is TGTGCCAGCAGCTTGTTACCTGTCCGGGACACTGAAGCTTTCTTT. The full variable domain, rest sourced from reference TRBV5-6 and TRBJ1-1, is DAGVTQSPTHLIKTRGQQVTLRCSPKSGHDTVSWYQQALGQGPQFIFQYYEEEERQRGNFPDRFSGHQFPNYSSELNVNALLLGDSALYLCASSLLPVRDTEAFFGQGTRLTVV.

The chain combines TRBV6-4 with TRBJ1-5; D gene unclear. Looked up from germline, CDR1 is MRHNA and CDR2 is SNTAGT. This CDR3 spans 11 amino acids. Trimming shortened V by 11 bases and J by 1 base, and 6 bases separated the two germline ends. CDR3 sequence (DNA): TGTGCCTGGCAAAGCAATCAGCCCCAGCATTTT. The encoded protein is CAWQSNQPQHF.

The chain carries TRBV7-8 and TRBJ1-4, with 7 bases lining up with TRBD1. V was clipped by 5 bases and J by 9 bases; unmatched bases: 12. CDR1 is SGHVS, CDR2 FQNEAQ, per germline. The CDR3 is made up of 15 amino acids. DNA for the CDR3: TGTGCCAGCAGCCCCATCTATGACAGGGAGAAAAAACTGTTTTTT. Protein: CASSPIYDREKKLFF.

The rearrangement joins TRBV4-2 to TRBJ2-7, with a weak D call TRBD2 (7 bases). CDR1 is LGHNA, CDR2 YNFKEQ, per germline. This CDR3 has 15 amino acids. Trimming left V 0 bases short and J 2 bases short, with 11 bases between. For the CDR3, the DNA is TGTGCCAGCAGCCAAGAACGCGGGGGCCCCTACGAGCAGTACTTC. This gives the protein CASSQERGGPYEQYF.